The 19 T cell receptor beta chains below come from one sample, sequenced in a study of regulatory T cells in long-lasting Graves disease. Described time point: newly diagnosed GD, antithyroid drugs for less than 3 months. PBMCs were the source of the RNA used for TCR sequencing. Through Arm-PCR of CDR3 regions and iRepertoire HTBI primers, TCR beta libraries were built. TCRdb re-called the multiplex PCR reads with MiXCR, one entry per CDR3 protein. The table shows about 420,000 distinct CDR3 sequences, with about 17% occurring only once. This sample also belongs to another study, concerning T cells in Graves' hyperthyroidism and ophthalmopathy.

Sequencing was performed on peripheral blood mononuclear cells (PBMCs), taken at new diagnosis, from a patient treated with antithyroid drugs. The receptor set was obtained from a woman in her late teens or twenties with Graves disease.

The chain has TRBV5-1 and TRBJ2-6; possibly TRBD1 for D (6 bases). The V end lost 4 bases, the J end lost 0 bases, and 8 bases lay between the germline ends. The germline CDR1 and CDR2 sequences are SGHRS and YFSETQ. This CDR3 has 15 amino acids. CDR3 bases: TGCGCCAGCAGCCAGGGGCTCTCTGGGGCCAACGTCCTGACTTTC. This sequence encodes CASSQGLSGANVLTF.

This clonotype showed up many times. The chain employs TRBV30 and TRBJ2-3; 9 bases agree with TRBD2. The CDR3 loop spans 15 amino acids. V lost 3 bases to trimming and J lost 5 bases; unmatched junction nucleotides: 9. Germline V lookup: CDR1 GTSNPN, CDR2 SVGIG (reference sequence). CDR3 DNA: TGTGCCTGGAGAGGGGGTAGCGGGAGACAAGATACGCAGTATTTT. Translated, it gives CAWRGGSGRQDTQYF.

The rearrangement joins TRBV24-1 to TRBJ2-3; either TRBD1 or TRBD2 may fit D (5 bases each). The CDR3 extends over 15 amino acids. V lost 5 bases and J 3 bases, leaving 14 bases between the germline ends. Germline V gene sequence: CDR1 KGHDR, CDR2 SFDVKD. The CDR3 DNA reads as TGTGCCACCAGTGTGGGGGAGAGGGTGACAGATACGCAGTATTTT. Amino acid sequence: CATSVGERVTDTQYF.

The CDR3 DNA is TGTGCCAGTAGTATACCAGGGGGCTCCTACAATGAGCAGTTCTTC. Amino acids: CASSIPGGSYNEQFF. The chain employs TRBV19 and TRBJ2-1; 7 bases agree with TRBD1. The CDR3 sequence is 15 residues long. Germline lookup yields CDR1 LNHDA and CDR2 SQIVND (reference sequence). V gave up 2 bases and J gave up 0 bases; unmatched junction bases: 1.

The gene calls are TRBV5-1 and TRBJ2-2; D is ambiguous. Germline CDR1 is SGHRS and CDR2 is YFSETQ. The CDR3 has 15 residues. V lost 0 bases, J lost 9 bases, and 15 bases lay in between. In DNA form, the CDR3 reads TGCGCCAGCAGCTTGGGGCCGAGCGCCCCTAGGGAGCTGTTTTTT. Translated: CASSLGPSAPRELFF.

A few counts support this clonotype. The chain employs TRBV5-5 and TRBJ2-7, with D possibly matching TRBD2 (5 bases). The germline V gene has CDR1 SGHKS and CDR2 YYEKEE (reference sequence). With 0 bases removed from V and 6 bases from J, the gap between germline ends came to 19 bases. This CDR3 is 16 amino acids long. The CDR3 reads CASSLALTGLEGEQYF. The CDR3 DNA is TGTGCCAGCAGCTTGGCCTTAACGGGCCTCGAGGGCGAGCAGTACTTC.

CDR3 in DNA: TGTGCCAGCAGCGTAGGTTTCGGTAAACCTGAAGCTTTCTTT. Translation: CASSVGFGKPEAFF. This chain connects TRBV9 to TRBJ1-1; no clear D. Per the germline V gene, CDR1 is SGDLS and CDR2 is YYNGEE. This CDR3 spans 14 amino acids. Trimming shortened V by 0 bases and J by 6 bases, and 12 bases separated the two germline ends.

In regard to this clonotype: Given a much more abundant clone one base away, this may be a read error. The CDR3, as DNA: TGTGCCAGCAGTTTGGTCGGGGTCACAGAGACCCAGTACTTC. Protein product: CASSLVGVTETQYF. The chain has TRBV28 and TRBJ2-5; TRBD2 is a possible D gene (5 bases). Germline V gene data show CDR1 as MDHEN and CDR2 as SYDVKM. The length of the CDR3 is 14 residues. V was clipped by 3 bases and J by 4 bases, with 12 bases between them.

This clonotype was detected many times. The chain recombines TRBV27 with TRBJ1-5; 9 bases are a match to TRBD1. This CDR3 has 13 residues. Germline V gives CDR1 MNHEY, CDR2 SMNVEV (reference sequence). The junction had 5 bases not matched to a gene; V was cut back by 10 bases and J by 4 bases. The CDR3 spells CATRQGDNQPQHF. The CDR3 DNA reads as TGTGCCACAAGACAGGGGGATAATCAGCCCCAGCATTTT.

This clonotype was picked up many times. The V gene is TRBV7-3, the J gene TRBJ2-3; D is possibly TRBD2 (6 bases). CDR1 is SGHTA and CDR2 is FQGTGA in the germline V gene. V lost 4 bases and J lost 0, with 14 bases in between. This CDR3 comprises 16 residues. This CDR3 reads CASSYERVSSTDTQYF. The DNA of the CDR3 is TGTGCCAGCAGCTACGAGCGGGTTTCTAGCACAGATACGCAGTATTTT.

The gene calls are TRBV12-3 or TRBV12-4 and TRBJ2-1; 7 nucleotides line up with TRBD2. The length of the CDR3 is 13 residues. The V segment lost 5 bases and the J segment 5 bases; nucleotides outside the gene matches: 3. The DNA of the CDR3 is TGTGCCAGCAGTCCCGGGACTAACAATGAGCAGTTCTTC. The encoded protein is CASSPGTNNEQFF.

This clonotype was found many times. The rearrangement links TRBV20-1 to TRBJ2-7, with TRBD1 matching 7 bases. The junction had 8 bases not matched to a gene; V was cut back by 3 bases and J by 3 bases. Germline assignment: CDR1 DFQATT and CDR2 SNEGSKA (reference sequence). The length of the CDR3 is 14 residues. The CDR3 sequence: CSASLGQVRYEQYF. The CDR3 DNA reads as TGCAGTGCTAGTCTAGGACAGGTGCGCTACGAGCAGTACTTC.

This clonotype was counted ten times or more. V and J are TRBV5-1 and TRBJ2-3, with D possibly being TRBD2 (6 bases). Trimming took off 0 bases at V and 3 bases at J, with 14 bases between the two ends. This CDR3 contains 16 residues. Per germline, CDR1 SGHRS and CDR2 YFSETQ. The CDR3 region is CASSLEVGGLTDTQYF. In DNA, the CDR3 is TGCGCCAGCAGCTTGGAGGTGGGAGGATTAACAGATACGCAGTATTTT.

On this clonotype itself: A single base is all that separates this from a far larger clone, so a read error is likely. V and J are TRBV20-1 and TRBJ2-4, with 10 bases that match TRBD2. The CDR3 totals 15 residues. J lost 13 bases, V lost 0 bases, and 12 bases had no gene match. Germline values: CDR1 DFQATT, CDR2 SNEGSKA (reference sequence). The chain's CDR3 is CSAREAGGDYNEQYF. For the CDR3, the DNA is TGCAGTGCTAGAGAAGCGGGGGGGGATTACAATGAGCAGTACTTC.

This clonotype showed up just a few times. This may be a read error: a much more frequent sequence differs by one nucleotide. The rearrangement uses TRBV7-2 and TRBJ2-7; 12 bases fit TRBD2. CDR1 SGHTA and CDR2 FQGNSA come from the germline V gene. The CDR3 is 17 amino acids. The CDR3 here is CGSSLSTSGRNRYEQYF. CDR3 nucleotides: TGTGGCAGCAGCTTAAGTACTAGCGGGAGGAATCGGTACGAGCAGTACTTC.

The table lists this clonotype with a few counts. This rearrangement joins TRBV5-6 to TRBJ1-5, with D possibly TRBD1 on 5 matching bases. The CDR3 is made up of 16 amino acids. Germline CDR1 is SGHDT and CDR2 is YYEEEE. Trimming stripped 5 bases from V and 4 bases from J, with 19 bases between. CDR3 sequence reads: CASSFQGQGWNQPQHF. CDR3 sequence (DNA): TGTGCCAGCAGTTTTCAGGGTCAAGGGTGGAATCAGCCCCAGCATTTT.

In its sample, this clonotype was seen many times. The chain couples TRBV20-1 to TRBJ1-2; D unresolved. CDR3 length: 10 residues. Germline-derived CDR1 and CDR2 are DFQATT and SNEGSKA (reference sequence). Trimming stripped 5 bases from V and 3 bases from J, with 4 bases between. The DNA for the CDR3 is TGCAGTGCTTCTTACTATGGCTACACCTTC. Its protein is CSASYYGYTF.

This clonotype was recorded many times. The chain carries TRBV3-1 and TRBJ1-4; a possible D gene is TRBD1 (6 bases). The CDR3 contains 14 residues. Germline V gives CDR1 LGHDT, CDR2 YNNKEL (reference sequence). V lost 3 bases and J lost 7, with 12 bases in between. The CDR3 region is CASSHRGGSEKLFF. The CDR3 DNA follows: TGTGCCAGCAGCCACAGGGGAGGAAGTGAAAAACTGTTTTTT.

The chain has TRBV19 and TRBJ2-7, with D perhaps TRBD2 (5 bases). CDR3 length: 13 amino acids. Trimming left V 5 bases short and J 7 bases short, with 15 bases between. Germline loops: CDR1 LNHDA, CDR2 SQIVND (reference sequence). The CDR3: CASSARTTGEQYF. In nucleotides, the CDR3 is TGTGCCAGTAGTGCCAGAACGACGGGGGAGCAGTACTTC.